Given below is one T cell receptor beta chain in context. In the study's own analysis: By means of reference gene primer amplification, nucleated cell counts were estimated. Using immunoSEQ multiplex PCR, the repertoire was profiled, and TCRdb retains in-frame clones only, with some absent. Clone size and V and J calls were adopted from that table, with D and trimming inferred from the DNA. The sample contains some 170,000 clones, 80% to 90% of which appear only once. This record comes from a study of blood T cell repertoires in COVID-19. Study overall: Samples taken during acute and convalescent COVID-19 were collected in the United States, Italy and Spain. T cells, B-cell-depleted T cells, or PBMCs provided the cDNA or gDNA that served as material.

Germline V gene sequence: CDR1 SGHTA, CDR2 FQGNSA. The length of the CDR3 is 16 residues. The germline V and J ends were trimmed by 5 bases and 2 bases, with 15 bases remaining between them. Input material: peripheral blood. The chain joins TRBV7-2 to TRBJ2-2, with D possibly matching TRBD2 (7 bases). The receptor was derived from a woman aged 50 to 65 with acute or convalescent COVID-19. The CDR3 nucleotides read TGTGCCAGCAGCCCGTTGGGGGGGGCCAACACCGGGGAGCTGTTTTTT. Its translation is CASSPLGGANTGELFF.